The clone carrying this T cell receptor (beta chain) was seen only a few times. The data stem from a study of response to subunit inactivated influenza vaccine. TCRdb independently ran MiXCR on the RT-PCR reads; one entry per CDR3 protein. The top ten clones hold about 12% of a sample with about 500,000 distinct CDR3 sequences, roughly 7.9% of them seen once. Germline CDR1 reads MGHDK; CDR2 reads SYGVNS. Trimming stripped 4 bases from V and 7 bases from J, with 11 bases between. The CDR3 covers 14 residues. The TCR sequence derives from a man between 50 and 69 years old who received an inactivated influenza vaccine. The source was PBMCs from blood, collected roughly 24 months after vaccination. The chain couples TRBV25-1 to TRBJ1-6; D gene unclear. In DNA, the CDR3 is TGTGCCAGCAGTGGCAAGATAAGCAATTCACCCCTCCACTTT. Protein: CASSGKISNSPLHF.